This TCR beta chain was identified during a study of T cells after yellow fever vaccination. Synthesis of TCR cDNA relied on 5'RACE template switching, which attached a universal primer site and UMIs. One entry per CDR3 protein results from TCRdb running MiXCR on the 5' RACE reads. The table shows approximately 300,000 distinct CDR3 sequences, with about 10% occurring only once. V lost 5 bases to trimming and J lost 3 bases, with 13 bases between them. The CDR3 is made up of 14 amino acids. The germline CDR1 and CDR2 sequences are LNHNV and YYDKDF (reference sequence). With regard to this clonotype: Its target is unknown.

General study findings and limits: Clones that expanded after primary vaccination mostly reappeared after the booster (less than 98% CD4, 88% CD8). There was a possibility that FACS-sorted repertoires contained abundant clonotypes contaminating from the bulk population.

This clonotype was obtained from a man aged 18 to 35 who received the YFV17D yellow fever vaccine. V usage is TRBV15 and J usage is TRBJ1-1, with D tentatively TRBD1 (5 bases). The material was CD4+ T cells sorted from PBMCs, obtained 45 days after the yellow fever booster vaccination. The CDR3, as DNA: TGTGCCACCAGCGACCCGGGACGGTACACTGAAGCTTTCTTT. This gives the protein CATSDPGRYTEAFF.